Listed below are T cell receptor beta chains from one sample, sequenced in a study of early T cells in non-severe SARS-CoV-2 infection. TCRdb re-called the 5' RACE reads with MiXCR, one entry per CDR3 protein. The sample holds 30,000 to 35,000 distinct CDR3 sequences; roughly 6.6% are singletons and the top ten take 2.5% to 3%. The specimen sequenced was whole blood. The source of these receptors is an adult who was a healthcare worker with PCR-confirmed SARS-CoV-2 infection or an uninfected control (not recorded which). Both conserved end residues are part of each CDR3. The order of the fields is CDR3 DNA, CDR3 protein, V gene, J gene, clone size, D gene. The D gene is left open where the match is weak. Clone size is stated in some rows and not others, as once, few, many or a class when expanded.

TGCAGCGTTGAAAGGCAGAGCCAAGAGACCCAGTACTTC	CSVERQSQETQYF	TRBV29-1	TRBJ2-5	few	.
TGTGCCAGCAAGACAGGGGATCAGCCCCAGCATTTT	CASKTGDQPQHF	TRBV12-3/TRBV12-4	TRBJ1-5	many	TRBD1
TGTGCCAGCAGCCAAGATTTAGGGCTAGCCAAAAACATTCAGTACTTC	CASSQDLGLAKNIQYF	TRBV4-2	TRBJ2-4	many	.
TGCAGTGCTAGTGGAGCGGGAGGGCCTAAGGATACGCAGTATTTT	CSASGAGGPKDTQYF	TRBV20-1	TRBJ2-3	many	TRBD2
TGCAGTGCTAGAGCGGCTAGCGGGAGTATTCGGCAAGAGACCCAGTACTTC	CSARAASGSIRQETQYF	TRBV20-1	TRBJ2-5	many	TRBD2
TGTGCCAGCAGTAAACCAGCTAACTATGGCTACACCTTC	CASSKPANYGYTF	TRBV12-3/TRBV12-4	TRBJ1-2	many	.
TGCGCCAGCAGCCAAGATTACAGGGGACTAGCCCACTACGAGCAGTACTTC	CASSQDYRGLAHYEQYF	TRBV4-1	TRBJ2-7	.	TRBD2
TGTGCCAGCAGCGTTAGCGGGAGCGGCACAGATACGCAGTATTTT	CASSVSGSGTDTQYF	TRBV5-6	TRBJ2-3	many	TRBD2
TGCAGTGCTAGAGGACTAGCGGGAGGAGGGGAGACCCAGTACTTC	CSARGLAGGGETQYF	TRBV20-1	TRBJ2-5	few	TRBD2
TGTGCCAGCAGCTTAGCGGGACAGGAGTTCAATGAGCAGTTCTTC	CASSLAGQEFNEQFF	TRBV11-1	TRBJ2-1	.	TRBD1
TGTGCCAGCAGCCCGGGAAGGGCCCCACATCTGTTTTTT	CASSPGRAPHLFF	TRBV11-2	TRBJ2-2	many	.
TGTGCCAGCGCAAGGACTTCTAGCACAGATACGCAGTATTTT	CASARTSSTDTQYF	TRBV6-1	TRBJ2-3	many	.
TGTGCCAGCAGGACGACAGGGGGTACTGGAAACACCATATATTTT	CASRTTGGTGNTIYF	TRBV12-3/TRBV12-4	TRBJ1-3	.	TRBD1
TGTGCCAGCAGCCCCAGGACAGGGGACGAGGAGACCCAGTACTTC	CASSPRTGDEETQYF	TRBV11-2	TRBJ2-5	once	TRBD1
TGTGCCAGCAGCTTAACGACGTCCCGGAGGACAGACATCACAGATACGCAGTATTTT	CASSLTTSRRTDITDTQYF	TRBV11-3	TRBJ2-3	.	.
TGCAGTGCTCGGAAACGGGGACAGGTGAACACTGAAGCTTTCTTT	CSARKRGQVNTEAFF	TRBV20-1	TRBJ1-1	many	TRBD1
TGTGCCAGCAGTGAGGGGTTACTGGGGGCCAACGTCCTGACTTTC	CASSEGLLGANVLTF	TRBV2	TRBJ2-6	.	.
TGTGCCAGCAGCTTAAGAGAGAGATCCTACAATGAGCAGTTCTTC	CASSLRERSYNEQFF	TRBV7-2	TRBJ2-1	many	.
TGTGCCAGCAGCACCCTACAGGGACTCTATGGCTACACCTTC	CASSTLQGLYGYTF	TRBV28	TRBJ1-2	many	.
TGTGCCAGCACTTTATCCGCGGCGTACCAAGAGACCCAGTACTTC	CASTLSAAYQETQYF	TRBV6-1	TRBJ2-5	medium-sized	.
TGTGCCAGTTCACCGGGACAGCTTCTCCCTCAGTACTTC	CASSPGQLLPQYF	TRBV19	TRBJ2-7	medium-sized	TRBD1
TGCAGTGCTACTCCACAGGGGGATCAGCCCCAGCATTTT	CSATPQGDQPQHF	TRBV20-1	TRBJ1-5	many	TRBD1